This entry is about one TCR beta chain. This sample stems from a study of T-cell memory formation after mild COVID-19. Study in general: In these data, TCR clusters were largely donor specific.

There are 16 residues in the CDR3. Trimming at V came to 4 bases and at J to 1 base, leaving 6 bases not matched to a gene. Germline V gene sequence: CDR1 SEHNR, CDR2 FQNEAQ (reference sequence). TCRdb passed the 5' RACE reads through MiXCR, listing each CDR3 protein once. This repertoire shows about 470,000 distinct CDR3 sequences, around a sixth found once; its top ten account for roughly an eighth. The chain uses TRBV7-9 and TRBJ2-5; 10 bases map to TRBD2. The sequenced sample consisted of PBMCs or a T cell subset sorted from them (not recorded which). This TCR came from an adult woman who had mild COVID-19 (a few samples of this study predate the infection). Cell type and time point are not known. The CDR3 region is CASSWTLAGSQETQYF. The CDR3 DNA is TGTGCCAGCAGCTGGACACTAGCGGGATCCCAAGAGACCCAGTACTTC.